This T cell receptor beta chain was sequenced during a study of T cell repertoires in cytomegalovirus infection. Study context: Indications of both CMV infection and matching HLA type were provided by public TCR beta signatures.

A single record per CDR3 protein comes from TCRdb applying MiXCR to the reads. Seen here are over 300,000 distinct CDR3 sequences, roughly a sixth observed once, and the top ten hold around 12%. With V trimmed by 4 bases and J by 2 bases, 7 bases remained unmatched. Germline values: CDR1 MNHNS, CDR2 SASEGT. CDR3 length: 15 amino acids. Findings of the study overall: Of the TCR beta families, the public ones yielded a cumulative frequency that identified carriers of CMV plus the relevant HLA. Clonotype analysis showed dominance of the ex vivo response by HLA-C-restricted CMV-specific TCR beta clonotypes.

This clonotype was counted many times. Its antigen is undetermined. The receptor's source is a human donor in good health (CMV status not recorded). Some clones in this sample may be carry-over from other donors' samples. The chain employs TRBV6-1 and TRBJ2-7, with 8 bases matching TRBD2. Specimen: PBMCs. The CDR3 is CASSVEPGGAYEQYF. The CDR3 DNA reads TGTGCCAGCAGTGTGGAACCGGGGGGGGCCTACGAGCAGTACTTC.